This TCR beta chain was obtained from a study of neurological immune-mediated disorders. Broader study findings: When repertoires were grouped phylogenetically, those of 18 of 34 multiple sclerosis patients fell into one related-CDR3 cluster, a possible signature. The most TCR clonal expansion was seen in HTLV-1-associated myelopathy, and the least was seen in multiple sclerosis, which fell below healthy controls.

Ten or more counts support this clonotype. Its antigen is not identified. The CDR3 sequence is 16 residues long. V was shortened by 7 bases and J by 6 bases, with 22 bases between the two germline ends. Germline values: CDR1 SEHNR, CDR2 FQNEAQ (reference sequence). Synthesis of cDNA was performed by 5'RACE using 10-nucleotide random UMIs. Each CDR3 protein is one row after TCRdb ran MiXCR on the 5' RACE reads. The data contain 20,000 to 25,000 distinct CDR3 sequences, roughly 17% of them singletons. The chain links TRBV7-9 to TRBJ2-1; D possibly uses TRBD1 or TRBD2 (5 bases each). The sample comprised CD8+ T cells from blood. The receptor comes from a woman aged 18 to 35 with multiple sclerosis. The chain's CDR3 is CASIGALDGASNEQFF. CDR3 DNA: TGTGCCAGCATCGGGGCCCTTGATGGGGCCAGCAATGAGCAGTTCTTC.